This is a list of T cell receptor beta chains from one sample in a study of CD8+ T cells in alopecia areata. Measured with immunoSEQ multiplex PCR; TCRdb has only the in-frame clones, and not every one. In the table there are around 100,000 clones, around 59% of which are singletons. The sample was CD4+ T cells sorted from blood. These receptor sequences come from a human donor in good health. The CDR3 runs from the conserved cysteine through the conserved F or W. The D gene is left open where the match is weak. Some rows mark clone size as missing; the rest say once, few, many or name a class of expanded clone.

J,size,D,V,CDR3,DNA
TRBJ1-3,NA,TRBD1,TRBV7-2,CASSHDRGSGNTIYF,TGTGCCAGCAGCCACGACAGGGGCTCTGGAAACACCATATATTTT
TRBJ2-5,NA,NA,TRBV4-2,CASSPGGDLQETQYF,TGTGCCAGCAGCCCCGGGGGCGATCTCCAAGAGACCCAGTACTTC
TRBJ1-5,NA,NA,TRBV18,CASSPANQPQHF,TGTGCCAGCTCACCCGCCAATCAGCCCCAGCATTTT
TRBJ1-2,NA,TRBD1,TRBV10-3,CAISEMTGEYGYTF,TGTGCCATCAGTGAGATGACAGGGGAGTATGGCTACACCTTC
TRBJ1-2,NA,NA,TRBV11-2,CASSGRGGLNYGYTF,TGTGCCAGCAGCGGGCGGGGAGGGCTAAACTATGGCTACACCTTC
TRBJ1-1,few,NA,TRBV7-8,CASSRVGTEAFF,TGTGCCAGCAGCCGTGTCGGGACTGAAGCTTTCTTT
TRBJ1-5,NA,NA,TRBV30,CAWSTDTGPNQPQHF,TGTGCCTGGAGTACAGATACAGGTCCCAATCAGCCCCAGCATTTT
TRBJ1-5,NA,NA,TRBV6-6,CASGGSSNQPQHF,TGTGCCAGCGGTGGGAGTAGCAATCAGCCCCAGCATTTT
TRBJ2-7,NA,NA,TRBV14,CASSRDLSGEQYF,TGTGCCAGCAGCCGAGACCTTTCTGGCGAGCAGTACTTC
TRBJ1-2,few,NA,TRBV28,CASSPTTGYGYTF,TGTGCCAGCAGCCCCACGACAGGTTATGGCTACACCTTC
TRBJ1-5,medium-sized,NA,TRBV7-9,CASSPEYRGPQHF,TGTGCCAGCAGCCCTGAGTACCGGGGGCCCCAGCATTTT
TRBJ2-7,NA,NA,TRBV10-3,CATNPRVYEQYF,TGTGCCACCAACCCGAGGGTGTACGAGCAGTACTTC
TRBJ1-5,NA,NA,TRBV6-6,CASSTTQYSNQPQHF,TGTGCCAGCAGTACGACACAATATAGCAATCAGCCCCAGCATTTT
TRBJ1-5,NA,NA,TRBV7-2,CASSFQEGQGQPQHF,TGTGCCAGCAGCTTCCAAGAGGGGCAGGGTCAGCCCCAGCATTTT
TRBJ1-2,NA,NA,TRBV25-1,CASSRPEGYGYTF,TGTGCCAGCAGCCGACCAGAAGGCTATGGCTACACCTTC
TRBJ2-3,NA,TRBD1,TRBV7-8,CASSLGGWGTGIGDTQYF,TGTGCCAGCAGCTTAGGGGGATGGGGGACAGGGATTGGAGATACGCAGTATTTT
TRBJ2-3,NA,NA,TRBV5-1,CASSLSDHTDTQYF,TGCGCCAGCAGCTTGTCTGATCACACAGATACGCAGTATTTT
TRBJ1-1,NA,NA,TRBV5-4,CASSAGLNTEAFF,TGTGCCAGCAGCGCAGGACTCAACACTGAAGCTTTCTTT
TRBJ1-6,NA,NA,TRBV25-1,CASSEQENSPLHF,TGTGCCAGCAGTGAACAGGAAAATTCACCCCTCCACTTT
TRBJ1-5,few,NA,TRBV27,CASSPSSNQPQHF,TGTGCCAGCAGTCCAAGTAGCAATCAGCCCCAGCATTTT
TRBJ1-2,NA,NA,TRBV6-1,CASSERVGYTF,TGTGCCAGCAGTGAAAGGGTTGGCTACACCTTC
TRBJ2-6,NA,TRBD1,TRBV29-1,CSVGDRTLSGANVLTF,TGCAGCGTTGGGGACAGGACACTCTCTGGGGCCAACGTCCTGACTTTC
TRBJ1-5,once,TRBD1,TRBV7-2,CASSLEGAEGRPQHF,TGTGCCAGCAGCTTAGAGGGGGCTGAGGGGCGGCCCCAGCATTTT
TRBJ1-2,NA,NA,TRBV30,CAWSREGPNYGYTF,TGTGCCTGGAGTAGGGAAGGGCCTAACTATGGCTACACCTTC
TRBJ1-4,NA,TRBD1,TRBV7-9,CASSSQGATNEKLFF,TGTGCCAGCAGCTCCCAGGGGGCAACTAATGAAAAACTGTTTTTT
TRBJ2-5,NA,NA,TRBV29-1,CSTPGGGHQETQYF,TGCAGCACCCCCGGCGGAGGTCATCAAGAGACCCAGTACTTC
TRBJ2-6,few,NA,TRBV5-4,CASSMPGPGGANVLTF,TGTGCCAGCAGCATGCCGGGCCCTGGGGGGGCCAACGTCCTGACTTTC